This T cell receptor (beta chain) was observed in a study of T-cell memory formation after mild COVID-19. General observations from the study: CD4+ clones that contracted lay mainly in CM and EM; CD8+ ones lay in EMRA.

MiXCR, applied by TCRdb to the 5' RACE reads, yields one record per CDR3 protein. The sample comprises around 310,000 distinct CDR3 sequences, roughly an eighth of which are singletons, and roughly 23% rests with the top ten. CDR1 is LGHDT and CDR2 is YNNKEL in the germline V gene (reference sequence). V lost 1 base to trimming and J lost 2 bases, with 8 bases between them. This CDR3 has 15 amino acids. This clonotype was counted between two and nine times. Its antigen is as yet unknown. The chain joins TRBV3-1 to TRBJ2-2; D is perhaps TRBD2 (5 bases). The sequenced sample was PBMCs or a T cell subset sorted from them (not recorded which). This TCR came from a man in his late teens or twenties who had mild COVID-19 (a few samples of this study predate the infection). Cell type and time point are not known. The CDR3 nucleotides read TGTGCCAGCAGCCAAGGCGGGTTCAACACCGGGGAGCTGTTTTTT. Residues: CASSQGGFNTGELFF.